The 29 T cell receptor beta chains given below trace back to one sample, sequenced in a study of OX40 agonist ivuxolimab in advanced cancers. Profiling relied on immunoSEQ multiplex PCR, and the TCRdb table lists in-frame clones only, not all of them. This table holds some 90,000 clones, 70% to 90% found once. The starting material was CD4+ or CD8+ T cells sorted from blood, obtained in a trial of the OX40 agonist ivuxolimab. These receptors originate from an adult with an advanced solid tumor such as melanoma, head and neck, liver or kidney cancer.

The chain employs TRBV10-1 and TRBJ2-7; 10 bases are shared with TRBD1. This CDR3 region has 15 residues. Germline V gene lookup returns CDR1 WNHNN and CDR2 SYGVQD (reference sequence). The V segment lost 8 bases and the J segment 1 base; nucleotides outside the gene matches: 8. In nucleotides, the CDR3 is TGCGCCAGCGGGAAGACAGGGGGCACTTCCTACGAGCAGTACGTC. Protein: CASGKTGGTSYEQYV.

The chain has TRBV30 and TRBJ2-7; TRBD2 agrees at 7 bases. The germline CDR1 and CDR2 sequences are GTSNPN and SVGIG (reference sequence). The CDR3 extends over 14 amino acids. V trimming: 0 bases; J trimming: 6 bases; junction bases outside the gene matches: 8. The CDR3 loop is CAWSVGRGESEQYF. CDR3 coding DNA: TGTGCCTGGAGTGTTGGGAGGGGCGAATCCGAGCAGTACTTC.

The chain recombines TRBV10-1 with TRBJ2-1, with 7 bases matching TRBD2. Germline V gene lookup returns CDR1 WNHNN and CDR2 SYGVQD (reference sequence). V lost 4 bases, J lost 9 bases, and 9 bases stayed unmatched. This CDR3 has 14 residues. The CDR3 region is CASSGGLVSSEQFF. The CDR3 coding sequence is TGCGCCAGCAGTGGCGGACTAGTTTCGTCTGAGCAGTTCTTC.

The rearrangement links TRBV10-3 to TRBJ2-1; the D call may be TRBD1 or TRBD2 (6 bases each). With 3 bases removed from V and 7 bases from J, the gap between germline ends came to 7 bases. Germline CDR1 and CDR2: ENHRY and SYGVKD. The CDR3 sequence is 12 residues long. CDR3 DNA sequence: TGTGCCATCAGTGAAGGGGGGAATGAGCAGTTCTTC. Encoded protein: CAISEGGNEQFF.

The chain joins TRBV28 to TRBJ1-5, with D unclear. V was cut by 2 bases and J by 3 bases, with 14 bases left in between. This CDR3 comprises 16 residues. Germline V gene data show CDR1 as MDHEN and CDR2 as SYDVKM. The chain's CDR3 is CASSLGTASFNQPQHF. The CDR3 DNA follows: TGTGCCAGCAGTTTAGGCACCGCCAGTTTCAATCAGCCCCAGCATTTT.

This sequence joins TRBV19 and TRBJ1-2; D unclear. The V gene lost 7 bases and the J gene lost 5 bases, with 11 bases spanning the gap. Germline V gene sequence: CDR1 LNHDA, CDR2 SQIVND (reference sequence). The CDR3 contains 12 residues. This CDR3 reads CASTTGGYGYTF. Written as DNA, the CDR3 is TGTGCCAGTACCACTGGTGGGTATGGCTACACCTTC.

The CDR3 DNA reads TGTGCCAGCAAATTGGACGTAACTGAATATGAAAAACTGTTTTTT. It codes for CASKLDVTEYEKLFF. The genes are TRBV6-1 and TRBJ1-4; no firm D call. The V end lost 7 bases, the J end lost 6 bases, and 18 bases lay between the germline ends. Germline CDR1 MNHNS, CDR2 SASEGT. This CDR3 is built from 15 residues.

The CDR3 loop is CASSSDRGDTQYF. The CDR3 coding sequence is TGTGCCAGCAGCTCGGACAGGGGCGATACGCAGTATTTT. The rearrangement uses TRBV7-3 and TRBJ2-3, with 9 bases identical to TRBD1. Germline-derived CDR1 and CDR2 are SGHTA and FQGTGA. The V gene end was trimmed by 4 bases and the J gene end by 6 bases; junction bases not matched to a gene: 2. The CDR3 consists of 13 residues.

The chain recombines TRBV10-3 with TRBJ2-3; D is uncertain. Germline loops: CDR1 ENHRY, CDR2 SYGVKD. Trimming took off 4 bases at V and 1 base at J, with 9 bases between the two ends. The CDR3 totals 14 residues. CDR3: CAISVVGGTDTQYF. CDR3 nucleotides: TGTGCCATCAGTGTCGTTGGGGGCACAGATACGCAGTATTTT.

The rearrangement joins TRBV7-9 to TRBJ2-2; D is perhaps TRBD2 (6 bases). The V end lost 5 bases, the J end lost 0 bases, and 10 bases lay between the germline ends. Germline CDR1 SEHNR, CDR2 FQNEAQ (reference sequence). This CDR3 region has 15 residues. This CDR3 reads CASSPTSPNTGELFF. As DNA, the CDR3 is TGTGCCAGCAGCCCCACTAGCCCGAACACCGGGGAGCTGTTTTTT. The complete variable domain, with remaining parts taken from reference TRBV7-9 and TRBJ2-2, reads DTGVSQNPRHKITKRGQNVTFRCDPISEHNRLYWYRQTLGQGPEFLTYFQNEAQLEKSRLLSDRFSAERPKGSFSTLEIQRTEQGDSAMYLCASSPTSPNTGELFFGEGSRLTVL.

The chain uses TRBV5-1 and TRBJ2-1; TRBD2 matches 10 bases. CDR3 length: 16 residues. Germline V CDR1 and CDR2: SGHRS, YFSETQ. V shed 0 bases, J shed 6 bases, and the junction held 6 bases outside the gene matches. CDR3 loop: CASSLELAGRGNEQFF. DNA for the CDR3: TGCGCCAGCAGCTTGGAACTAGCGGGAAGGGGCAATGAGCAGTTCTTC.

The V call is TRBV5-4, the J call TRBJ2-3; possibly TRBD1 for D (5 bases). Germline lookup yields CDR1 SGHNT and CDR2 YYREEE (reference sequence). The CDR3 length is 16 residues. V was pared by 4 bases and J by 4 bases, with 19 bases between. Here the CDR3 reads CASSGAARGVSDTQYF. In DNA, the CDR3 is TGTGCCAGCAGCGGGGCAGCGCGCGGTGTTTCAGATACGCAGTATTTT.

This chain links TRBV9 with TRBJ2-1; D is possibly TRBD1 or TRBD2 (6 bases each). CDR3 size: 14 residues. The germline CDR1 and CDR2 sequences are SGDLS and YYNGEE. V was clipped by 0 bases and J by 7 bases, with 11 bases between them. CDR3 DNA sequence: TGTGCCAGCAGCGTAGGAACAGGGAGGAATGAGCAGTTCTTC. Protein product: CASSVGTGRNEQFF. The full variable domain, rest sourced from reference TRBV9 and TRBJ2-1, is DSGVTQTPKHLITATGQRVTLRCSPRSGDLSVYWYQQSLDQGLQFLIQYYNGEERAKGNILERFSAQQFPDLHSELNLSSLELGDSALYFCASSVGTGRNEQFFGPGTRLTVL.

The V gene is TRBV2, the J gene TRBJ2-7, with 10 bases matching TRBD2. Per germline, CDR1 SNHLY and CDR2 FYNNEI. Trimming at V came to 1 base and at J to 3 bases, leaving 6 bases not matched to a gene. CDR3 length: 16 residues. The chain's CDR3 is CASSEGLAGRIYEQYV. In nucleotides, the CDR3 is TGTGCCAGCAGTGAAGGACTAGCGGGTCGGATCTACGAGCAGTACGTC.

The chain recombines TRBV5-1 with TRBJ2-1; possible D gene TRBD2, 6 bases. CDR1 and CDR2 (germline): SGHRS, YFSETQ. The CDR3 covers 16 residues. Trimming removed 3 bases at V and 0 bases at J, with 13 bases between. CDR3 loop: CASSSLARSSYNEQFF. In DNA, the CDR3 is TGCGCCAGCAGCTCCCTAGCGCGAAGCTCCTACAATGAGCAGTTCTTC.

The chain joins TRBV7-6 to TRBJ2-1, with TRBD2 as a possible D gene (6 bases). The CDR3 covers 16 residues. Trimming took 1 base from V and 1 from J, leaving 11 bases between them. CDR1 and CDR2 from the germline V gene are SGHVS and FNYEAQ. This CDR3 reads CASSLEVGSSYNEQFF. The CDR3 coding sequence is TGTGCCAGCAGCTTAGAGGTCGGGAGTTCCTACAATGAGCAGTTCTTC.

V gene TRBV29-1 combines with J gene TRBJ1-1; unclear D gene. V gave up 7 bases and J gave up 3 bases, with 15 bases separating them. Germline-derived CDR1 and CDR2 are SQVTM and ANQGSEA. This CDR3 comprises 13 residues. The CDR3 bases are TGCAGCGCAGCGGAAAGAGGAGACACTGAAGCTTTCTTT. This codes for CSAAERGDTEAFF. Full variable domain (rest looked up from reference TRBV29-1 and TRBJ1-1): SAVISQKPSRDICQRGTSLTIQCQVDSQVTMMFWYRQQPGQSLTLIATANQGSEATYESGFVIDKFPISRPNLTFSTLTVSNMSPEDSSIYLCSAAERGDTEAFFGQGTRLTVV.

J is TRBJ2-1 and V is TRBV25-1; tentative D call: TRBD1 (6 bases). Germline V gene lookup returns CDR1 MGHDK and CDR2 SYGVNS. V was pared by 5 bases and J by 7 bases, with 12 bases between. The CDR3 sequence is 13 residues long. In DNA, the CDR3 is TGTGCCAGCAGTTCAGGGGCGCGGAATGAGCAGTTCTTC. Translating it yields CASSSGARNEQFF.

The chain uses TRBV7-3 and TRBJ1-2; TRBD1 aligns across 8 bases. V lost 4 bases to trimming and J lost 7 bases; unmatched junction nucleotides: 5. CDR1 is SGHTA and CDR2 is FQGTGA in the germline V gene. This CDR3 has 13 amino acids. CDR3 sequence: CASSSKQGAGYTF. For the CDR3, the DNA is TGTGCCAGCAGCTCAAAGCAGGGGGCTGGCTACACCTTC.

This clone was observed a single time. The CDR3 bases are TGTGCCAGCAGACAAGGACAGCTATACGAGCAGTACGTC. Its translation is CASRQGQLYEQYV. The chain combines TRBV6-5 with TRBJ2-7; tentative D call: TRBD1 (6 bases). Trimming removed 6 bases at V and 4 bases at J, with 13 bases between. The CDR3 has 13 amino acids. CDR1 MNHEY and CDR2 SVGAGI come from the germline V gene.

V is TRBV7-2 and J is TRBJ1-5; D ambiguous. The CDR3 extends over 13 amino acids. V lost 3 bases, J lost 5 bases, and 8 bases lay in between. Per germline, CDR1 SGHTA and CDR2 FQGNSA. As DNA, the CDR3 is TGTGCCAGCAGCTTTTTAGTGGATCAGCCCCAGCATTTT. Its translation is CASSFLVDQPQHF.

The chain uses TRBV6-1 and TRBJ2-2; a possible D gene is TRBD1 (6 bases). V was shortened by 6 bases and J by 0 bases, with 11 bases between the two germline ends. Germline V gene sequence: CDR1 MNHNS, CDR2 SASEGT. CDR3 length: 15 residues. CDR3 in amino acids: CASRGDTSNTGELFF. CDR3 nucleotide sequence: TGTGCCAGCAGGGGGGACACCTCGAACACCGGGGAGCTGTTTTTT.

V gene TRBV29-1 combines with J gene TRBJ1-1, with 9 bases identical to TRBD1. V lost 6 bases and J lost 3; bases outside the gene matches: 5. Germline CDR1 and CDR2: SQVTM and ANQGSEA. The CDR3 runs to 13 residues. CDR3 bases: TGCAGCGTCGCAACAGGGGGCGACACTGAAGCTTTCTTT. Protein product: CSVATGGDTEAFF.

The CDR3 region has the DNA TGTGCCAGCAGCCTCGACAGGGGTGGGAGCACAGATACGCAGTATTTT. It specifies CASSLDRGGSTDTQYF. J is TRBJ2-3 and V is TRBV7-2, with 8 positions matching TRBD1. Germline lookup yields CDR1 SGHTA and CDR2 FQGNSA. The CDR3 is 16 amino acids. The V segment lost 5 bases and the J segment 0 bases; nucleotides outside the gene matches: 7.

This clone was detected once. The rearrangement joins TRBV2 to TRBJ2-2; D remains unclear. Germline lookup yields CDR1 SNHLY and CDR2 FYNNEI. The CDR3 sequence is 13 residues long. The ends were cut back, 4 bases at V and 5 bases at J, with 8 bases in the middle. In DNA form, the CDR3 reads TGTGCCAGCAGTGTGGACGTAACCGGGGAGCTGTTTTTT. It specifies CASSVDVTGELFF.

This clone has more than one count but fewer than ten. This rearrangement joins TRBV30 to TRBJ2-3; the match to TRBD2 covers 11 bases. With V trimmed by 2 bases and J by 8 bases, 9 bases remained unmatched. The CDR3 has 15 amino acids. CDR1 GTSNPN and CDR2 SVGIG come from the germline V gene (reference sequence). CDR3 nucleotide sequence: TGTGCCTGGAGTCACTTAGCGGGAGGGCCGGTTACGCAGTATTTT. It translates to CAWSHLAGGPVTQYF.

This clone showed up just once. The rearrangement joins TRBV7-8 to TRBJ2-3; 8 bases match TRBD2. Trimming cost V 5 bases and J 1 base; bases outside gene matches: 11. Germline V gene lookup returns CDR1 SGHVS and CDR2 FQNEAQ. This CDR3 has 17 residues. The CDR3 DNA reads TGTGCCAGCAGCCAGAAACCGGGACTAGTCCGCACAGATACGCAGTATTTT. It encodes CASSQKPGLVRTDTQYF.

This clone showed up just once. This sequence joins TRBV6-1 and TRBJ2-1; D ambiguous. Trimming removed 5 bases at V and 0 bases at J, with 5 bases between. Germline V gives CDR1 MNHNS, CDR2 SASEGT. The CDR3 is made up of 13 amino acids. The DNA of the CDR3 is TGTGCCAGCAGTTGGAACTCCTACAATGAGCAGTTCTTC. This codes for CASSWNSYNEQFF.

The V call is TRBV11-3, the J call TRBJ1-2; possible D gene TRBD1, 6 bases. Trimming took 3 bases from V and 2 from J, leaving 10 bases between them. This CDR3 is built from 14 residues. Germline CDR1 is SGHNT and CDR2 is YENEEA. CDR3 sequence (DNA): TGTGCCAGCAGCTTTGGGGGCCCAAACTATGGCTACACCTTC. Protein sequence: CASSFGGPNYGYTF.